This T cell receptor beta chain was sequenced in a study of T-cell reconstitution after alpha-beta-depleted transplantation in children. Findings and caveats of the study: Reportedly, roughly two months post-transplant, alpha-beta T cells arose from several hundred expanded graft clones. High day-60 TCRbeta diversity in some patients came from surviving recipient T cells and thymic progenitors. T-cell counts and diversity at one year following transplant were attributed mainly to newly produced T cells.

In the case of this clonotype: Its antigen remains unidentified.

The TCRbeta library incorporated unique molecular identifiers. TCRdb reanalysed the PCR reads using MiXCR and keeps one entry per CDR3 protein. The sample lists approximately 400,000 distinct CDR3 sequences, roughly 15% occurring once. The receptor was isolated from a boy in the first two years of life who had a stem cell transplant for Wiskott-Aldrich syndrome, so the T cells may come from the graft donor. The sample was PBMCs, mostly from graft donor cells, taken 360 days after TCRalphabeta/CD19-depleted stem cell transplant.

The CDR3 sequence: CASSPLRGGNEQFF. DNA of the CDR3: TGTGCCAGTAGCCCCCTCCGGGGGGGCAATGAGCAGTTCTTC. The rearrangement joins TRBV19 to TRBJ2-1; TRBD2 matches at 8 bases. The CDR3 covers 14 residues. From germline, CDR1 is LNHDA and CDR2 SQIVND (reference sequence). V lost 6 bases to trimming and J lost 6 bases; unmatched junction nucleotides: 7. The variable domain in full, with the rest retrieved from reference TRBV19 and TRBJ2-1, is DGGITQSPKYLFRKEGQNVTLSCEQNLNHDAMYWYRQDPGQGLRLIYYSQIVNDFQKGDIAEGYSVSREKKESFPLTVTSAQKNPTAFYLCASSPLRGGNEQFFGPGTRLTVL.